The TCR beta chain described here comes from a study of blood T cell repertoires in COVID-19. In the study overall: The United States, Italy and Spain supplied acute and convalescent COVID-19 samples. The cDNA or gDNA used as material had been derived from T cells, B-cell-depleted T cells, or PBMCs.

Clones were sequenced by immunoSEQ multiplex PCR, and TCRdb holds only the in-frame ones, with some missing. Among tens of thousands of clones listed, 90% were seen once. V gave up 2 bases and J gave up 4 bases, with 20 bases separating them. The CDR3 totals 17 residues. Looked up from germline, CDR1 is SGHTS and CDR2 is YDEGEE. This receptor was taken from a human donor in a cohort sampled during active COVID-19. The specimen sequenced was peripheral blood. The chain recombines TRBV5-8 with TRBJ2-3; D might be TRBD2 (5 bases). The CDR3 region is CASSFRETTMGPDTQYF. The CDR3 DNA is TGTGCCAGCAGCTTTAGGGAGACCACGATGGGTCCAGATACGCAGTATTTT.